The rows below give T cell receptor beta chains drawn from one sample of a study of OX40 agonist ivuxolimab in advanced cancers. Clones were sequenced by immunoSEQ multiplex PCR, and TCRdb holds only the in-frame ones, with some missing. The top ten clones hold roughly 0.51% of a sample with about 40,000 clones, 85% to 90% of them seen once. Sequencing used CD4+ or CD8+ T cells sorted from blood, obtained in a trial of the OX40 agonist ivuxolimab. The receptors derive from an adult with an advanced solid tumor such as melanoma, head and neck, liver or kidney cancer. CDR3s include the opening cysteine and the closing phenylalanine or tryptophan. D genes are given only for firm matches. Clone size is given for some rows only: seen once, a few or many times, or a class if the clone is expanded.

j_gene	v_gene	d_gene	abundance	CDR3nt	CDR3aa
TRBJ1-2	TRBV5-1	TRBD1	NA	TGCGCCAGCAGCGCACAGGGGCCATCGGTCCATGGCTACACCTTC	CASSAQGPSVHGYTF
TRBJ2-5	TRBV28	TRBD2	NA	TGTGCCAGCACGGGGGGGCTCGGGGAGACCCAGTACTTC	CASTGGLGETQYF
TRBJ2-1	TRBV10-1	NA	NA	TGCGCCAGCAGCAGGGGGGGGCCCAATGAGCAGTTCTTC	CASSRGGPNEQFF
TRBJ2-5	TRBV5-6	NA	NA	TGTGCCAGCAGCTTGAACCAAGAGACCCAGTACTTC	CASSLNQETQYF
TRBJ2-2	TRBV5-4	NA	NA	TGTGCCAGCAGCTTGGAACAGGGACTAACCGGGGAGCTGTTTTTT	CASSLEQGLTGELFF
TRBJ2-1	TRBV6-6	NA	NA	TGTGCCAGCAGCCCTGGGACTTCCTTCGCGTTCTTC	CASSPGTSFAFF
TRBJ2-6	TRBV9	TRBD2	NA	TGTGCCAGCAGCGTAGCTGGGAGGGGCTCTGGGGCCAACGTCCTGACTTTC	CASSVAGRGSGANVLTF
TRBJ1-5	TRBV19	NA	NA	TGTGCCAGTAGTATCCAAGACAGGACCCTTAGCAATCAGCCCCAGCATTTT	CASSIQDRTLSNQPQHF
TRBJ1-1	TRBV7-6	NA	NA	TGTGCCAGCAGCGAAAACCTGAACACTGAAGCTTTCTTT	CASSENLNTEAFF
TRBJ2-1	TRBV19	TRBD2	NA	TGTGCCAGTAGTACCACCCTTTATTCGGGAGGCGAGCAGTTCTTC	CASSTTLYSGGEQFF
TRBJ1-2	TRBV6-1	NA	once	TGTGCCAGCAGTGAAGTTGTAGGTGGCAGAGTAGTCGCTAACTATGGCTACACCTTC	CASSEVVGGRVVANYGYTF
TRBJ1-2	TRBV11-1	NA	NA	TGTGCCAGCAGCCTCACCTCCGTTGGGTCCGGGGGCTACACCTTC	CASSLTSVGSGGYTF
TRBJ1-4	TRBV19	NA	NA	TGTGCCAGTACCCATACGGAGACAAAAAAACTGTTTTTT	CASTHTETKKLFF
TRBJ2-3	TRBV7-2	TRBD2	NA	TGTGCCAGCAGCTTTCGGGGACTAGCGGGGACTAGCACAGATACGCAGTATTTT	CASSFRGLAGTSTDTQYF
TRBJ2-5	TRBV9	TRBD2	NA	TGTGCCAGCAGCCCGCGACTAGCGGGGGTCGGTAGAGAGACCCAGTACTTC	CASSPRLAGVGRETQYF
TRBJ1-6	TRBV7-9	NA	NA	TGTGCCAGCAGCTTAGGACCGATTGATAATTCACCCCTCCACTTT	CASSLGPIDNSPLHF
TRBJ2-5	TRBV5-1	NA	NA	TGCGCCAGCAGCACCGGGCCCAAAGAGACCCAGTACTTC	CASSTGPKETQYF
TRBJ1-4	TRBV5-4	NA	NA	TGTGCCAGCAGCTTGGCGGCAGGGACTAATGAAAAACTGTTTTTT	CASSLAAGTNEKLFF
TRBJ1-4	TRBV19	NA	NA	TGTGCCAGTAATATGAGACCAACTAATGAAAAACTGTTTTTT	CASNMRPTNEKLFF
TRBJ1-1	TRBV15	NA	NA	TGTGCCACCAGCCCCCAAAGGGGGACGGTGAACACTGAAGCTTTCTTT	CATSPQRGTVNTEAFF
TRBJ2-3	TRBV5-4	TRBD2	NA	TGTGCCAGCAGCTTTCTGGGACTAGCGGACTCCGGAGATACGCAGTATTTT	CASSFLGLADSGDTQYF
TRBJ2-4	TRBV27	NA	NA	TGTGCCAGCAGTCTAACGACCCAAAACATTCAGTACTTC	CASSLTTQNIQYF
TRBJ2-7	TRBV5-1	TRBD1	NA	TGCGCCAGCAGCTTGGATGGGACAGGGTCCCCCGAGCAGTACTTC	CASSLDGTGSPEQYF
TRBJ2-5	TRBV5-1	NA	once	TGCGCCAGCAGCTTGGCCAGTGGGGGGGCTAGGGAGACCCAGTACTTC	CASSLASGGARETQYF
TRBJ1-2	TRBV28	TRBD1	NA	TGTGCCAGCAGTCCCGGGACAGGGAGAGGCTACACCTTC	CASSPGTGRGYTF
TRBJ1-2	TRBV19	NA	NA	TGTGCCACTGTACAGGCGCCCGGGCGTGGCTACACCTTC	CATVQAPGRGYTF
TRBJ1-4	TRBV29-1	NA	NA	TGCAGCGTTAGAACAGGAAATGAAAAACTGTTTTTT	CSVRTGNEKLFF
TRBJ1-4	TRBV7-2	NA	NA	TGTGCCAGCAGGTCCCTGTCAACTAATGAAAAACTGTTTTTT	CASRSLSTNEKLFF
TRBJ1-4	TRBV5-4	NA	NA	TGTGCCAGCAGCGAGGACTCCTTTAATGAAAAACTGTTTTTT	CASSEDSFNEKLFF
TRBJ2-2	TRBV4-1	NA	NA	TGCGCCACTGCGAATGGCGGGGAGCTGTTTTTT	CATANGGELFF
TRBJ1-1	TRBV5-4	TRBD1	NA	TGTGCCAGCAGCCTATCCAGGGGGGGTACTGAAGCTTTCTTT	CASSLSRGGTEAFF
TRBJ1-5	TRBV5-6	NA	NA	TGTGCCAGCAGCTTGGGTCGGAATCAGCCCCAGCATTTT	CASSLGRNQPQHF
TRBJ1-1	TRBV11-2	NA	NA	TGTGCCAGCAGCTATTTAACGACCGCACCAGGAGCTTTCTTT	CASSYLTTAPGAFF
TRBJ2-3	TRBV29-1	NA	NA	TGCAGCGGCAGGGGTGCAGATACGCAGTATTTT	CSGRGADTQYF
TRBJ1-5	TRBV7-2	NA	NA	TGTGCCAGCACTACCCAGTGGGACCAGCCCCAGCATTTT	CASTTQWDQPQHF
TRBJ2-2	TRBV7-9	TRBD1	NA	TGTGCCAGCAGCCCTAGACAGGGGGCGGCGGGGGAGCTGTTTTTT	CASSPRQGAAGELFF
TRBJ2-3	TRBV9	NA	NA	TGTGCCAGCAGCGTAGGAGCAGATACGCAGTATTTT	CASSVGADTQYF
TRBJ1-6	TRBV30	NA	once	TGTGCCTGGATTTCCTACGACAGGCTCCTCTATAATTCACCCCTCCACTTT	CAWISYDRLLYNSPLHF
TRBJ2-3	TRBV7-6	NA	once	TGTGCCAGCAGCTTAGGGCCCACAGATACGCAGTATTTT	CASSLGPTDTQYF
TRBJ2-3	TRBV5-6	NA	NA	TGTGCCAGCAGCCCTACAGGTCTCAACACAGATACGCAGTATTTT	CASSPTGLNTDTQYF
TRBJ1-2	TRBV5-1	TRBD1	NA	TGCGCCAGCAGCTTGGTGGGACAGGACTATGGCTACACCTTC	CASSLVGQDYGYTF
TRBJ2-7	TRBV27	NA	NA	TGTGCCAGCAGGGTGGATCAGATGAGTTCCTACGAGCAGTACTTC	CASRVDQMSSYEQYF
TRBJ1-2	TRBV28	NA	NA	TGTGCCAGCATCTGGGTGGGGGGTTCTAACTATGGCTACACCTTC	CASIWVGGSNYGYTF
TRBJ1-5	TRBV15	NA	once	TGTGCCACCAGCAGAGCCCCAAGGCAAAGCAATCAGCCCCAGCATTTT	CATSRAPRQSNQPQHF
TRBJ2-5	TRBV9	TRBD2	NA	TGTGCCAGCAGCGTAGCACGGACTAGCGGCCAAGAGACCCAGTACTTC	CASSVARTSGQETQYF
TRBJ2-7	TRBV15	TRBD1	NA	TGTGCCACCAGCAGGGGTATTCCGGGACAGGGGAATTTCGAGCAGTACTTC	CATSRGIPGQGNFEQYF
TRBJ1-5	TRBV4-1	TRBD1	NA	TGCGCCAGCAGCCAAGAAGGGACAGTTCAGCCCCAGCATTTT	CASSQEGTVQPQHF
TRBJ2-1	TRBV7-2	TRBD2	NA	TGTGCCAGCAGCGGCCAGCGGGGGGCCTACAATGAGCAGTTCTTC	CASSGQRGAYNEQFF
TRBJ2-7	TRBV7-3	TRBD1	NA	TGTGCCAGCAGCTCCCCAGGGGGATACGAGCAGTACTTC	CASSSPGGYEQYF
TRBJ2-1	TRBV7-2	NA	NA	TGTGCCAGCAGCTTAGGATTCACGAATGAGCAGTTCTTC	CASSLGFTNEQFF
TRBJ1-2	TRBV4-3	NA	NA	TGCGCCAGCAGCCAAGACCGGGGCTATGGCTACACCTTC	CASSQDRGYGYTF
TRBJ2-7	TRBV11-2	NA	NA	TGTGCCAGCAGCCCGAAACAGGGCAAAAAACTCTACGAGCAGTACTTC	CASSPKQGKKLYEQYF